This TCR beta chain was observed in a study of shared clonotypes between healthy human individuals. Details on this clone: Its antigen is as yet unknown.

Naivety among CD8 cells was defined by CD45RO negativity and positive CCR7 selection, thereby excluding terminally differentiated effector memory CD45RA+ cells. Assay used: immunoSEQ multiplex PCR; TCRdb lists only in-frame clones, some missing. The sample has 660,000 or so clones, around 96% seen once. Study-wide points: Non-shared clonotypes had lower generation probabilities than those shared by all four donors.

This receptor was identified in a woman between 25 and 40 years old in good health. The specimen sequenced was naive CD8+ T cells sorted from blood.

The CDR3 region is CASSNLLAGGLGYETQYF. The DNA of the CDR3 is TGTGCCAGTAGTAATCTTCTAGCGGGAGGGCTAGGTTATGAGACCCAGTACTTC. The chain couples TRBV19 to TRBJ2-5; 12 nucleotides align to TRBD2. V gave up 4 bases and J gave up 5 bases; unmatched junction bases: 14. CDR1 is LNHDA, CDR2 SQIVND, per germline (reference sequence). CDR3 size: 18 residues.